This T cell receptor (beta chain) derives from a study of shared T cell receptors in the human thymus. The repertoire was sequenced with immunoSEQ multiplex PCR; TCRdb's copy has only in-frame clones and lacks some. The repertoire holds more than 550,000 clones, with 80% to 90% as singletons. The CDR3 consists of 15 residues. Looked up from germline, CDR1 is LNHNV and CDR2 is YYDKDF (reference sequence). The V end was cut by 1 base, the J end by 6 bases, with 12 bases between. These data were also filed under a second study, of human thymus T cells. As that report states: Corrective heart surgery yielded resections, and these provided the thymus tissue. Thymic and blood repertoires appeared to carry a bias in their V and J gene usage.

The sequence came from a girl less than two years old with a congenital heart defect. Material: thymocytes. This rearrangement joins TRBV15 to TRBJ1-4, with D perhaps TRBD1 (6 bases). The CDR3 is CATSRGQGWDEKLFF. Written as DNA, the CDR3 is TGTGCCACCAGCAGAGGGCAGGGGTGGGATGAAAAACTGTTTTTT.